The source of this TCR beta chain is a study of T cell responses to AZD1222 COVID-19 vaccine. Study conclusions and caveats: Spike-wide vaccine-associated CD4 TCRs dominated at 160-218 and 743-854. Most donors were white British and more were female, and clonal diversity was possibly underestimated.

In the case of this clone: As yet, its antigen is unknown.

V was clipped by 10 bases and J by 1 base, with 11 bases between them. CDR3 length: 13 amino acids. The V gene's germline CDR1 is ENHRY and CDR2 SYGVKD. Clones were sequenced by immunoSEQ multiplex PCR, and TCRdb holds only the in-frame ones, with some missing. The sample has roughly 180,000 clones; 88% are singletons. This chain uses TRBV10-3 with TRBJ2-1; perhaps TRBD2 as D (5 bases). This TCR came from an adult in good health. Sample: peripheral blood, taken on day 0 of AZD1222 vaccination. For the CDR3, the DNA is TGTGCCACCAATAGGGAGTCCTACAATGAGCAGTTCTTC. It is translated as CATNRESYNEQFF.